These 7 T cell receptor beta chains share one sample of origin, sequenced in a study of technical replicates of blood from a few donors. The method was immunoSEQ multiplex PCR; TCRdb's version includes in-frame clones alone and lacks a portion of them. The repertoire holds around 14,000 clones, 84% seen once, with around 9.9% in the top ten. The sequenced sample consisted of PBMCs. These receptors were collected from a human donor in good health.

This sequence joins TRBV18 and TRBJ2-1; 11 bases align to TRBD2. This CDR3 region has 15 residues. CDR1 and CDR2 (germline): KGHSH, LQKENI. V gave up 2 bases and J gave up 9 bases; unmatched junction bases: 6. The CDR3 loop is CASSPTSGSWIEQFF. In DNA form, the CDR3 reads TGTGCCAGCTCACCAACTAGCGGGAGTTGGATTGAGCAGTTCTTC.

The V gene is TRBV2, the J gene TRBJ2-1, with unresolved D. The CDR3 totals 15 residues. Germline V gives CDR1 SNHLY, CDR2 FYNNEI. Trimming removed 5 bases at V and 0 bases at J, with 11 bases between. CDR3 sequence: CASSRDSHSYNEQFF. CDR3 nucleotide sequence: TGTGCCAGCAGTCGCGACTCACACTCCTACAATGAGCAGTTCTTC.

This sequence joins TRBV5-1 and TRBJ2-2; 7 bases line up with TRBD1. Germline lookup yields CDR1 SGHRS and CDR2 YFSETQ. Trimming at V came to 1 base and at J to 3 bases, leaving 3 bases not matched to a gene. The CDR3 is 15 amino acids. The CDR3 is CASSLQQGYTGELFF. CDR3 DNA: TGCGCCAGCAGCTTGCAACAGGGGTACACCGGGGAGCTGTTTTTT. The variable domain in full, completed from reference TRBV5-1 and TRBJ2-2, reads KAGVTQTPRYLIKTRGQQVTLSCSPISGHRSVSWYQQTPGQGLQFLFEYFSETQRNKGNFPGRFSGRQFSNSRSEMNVSTLELGDSALYLCASSLQQGYTGELFFGEGSRLTVL.

This chain links TRBV28 with TRBJ2-3; D is possibly TRBD1 (6 bases). V was shortened by 5 bases and J by 0 bases, with 9 bases between the two germline ends. The V gene's germline CDR1 is MDHEN and CDR2 SYDVKM. The CDR3 has 14 amino acids. CDR3 coding DNA: TGTGCCAGCAGTAATACAGGGAGCACAGATACGCAGTATTTT. Amino acid sequence: CASSNTGSTDTQYF.

The chain uses TRBV28 and TRBJ2-7, with TRBD2 as a possible D gene (6 bases). Germline V lookup: CDR1 MDHEN, CDR2 SYDVKM. This CDR3 region has 15 residues. V was shortened by 5 bases and J by 1 base, with 15 bases between the two germline ends. The CDR3 DNA reads TGTGCCAGCAGTACCCCGGAGGGGCAGTCCTACGAGCAGTACTTC. It yields the protein CASSTPEGQSYEQYF.

The rearrangement uses TRBV18 and TRBJ2-7; TRBD2 is a possible D gene (6 bases). This CDR3 has 16 residues. V gave up 3 bases and J gave up 3 bases, with 18 bases separating them. Germline lookup yields CDR1 KGHSH and CDR2 LQKENI. CDR3: CASSPVVGTGYYEQYF. CDR3 bases: TGTGCCAGCTCACCCGTGGTTGGGACTGGTTACTACGAGCAGTACTTC.

This clone was seen once. V usage is TRBV7-8 and J usage is TRBJ2-2; 9 bases line up with TRBD2. The germline CDR1 and CDR2 sequences are SGHVS and FQNEAQ. The J segment lost 4 bases and the V segment lost 7 bases, leaving 10 bases of the junction unmatched. The CDR3 runs to 16 residues. The CDR3 DNA reads as TGTGCCAGCACAGCTTGGGCTAGCGGGGTCACCGGGGAGCTGTTTTTT. It translates to CASTAWASGVTGELFF.